This T cell receptor (beta chain) stems from a study of T cell responses to AZD1222 COVID-19 vaccine. The CDR3 is 11 amino acids. The V gene's germline CDR1 is KGHDR and CDR2 SFDVKD. V was cut by 5 bases and J by 11 bases, with 9 bases left in between. Using immunoSEQ multiplex PCR, the repertoire was profiled, and TCRdb retains in-frame clones only, with some absent. Of nearly 110,000 clones listed, 90% are singletons. The source material was peripheral blood, sampled 28 days after the second AZD1222 dose. This chain uses TRBV24-1 with TRBJ1-5; unclear D gene. The origin of this receptor is an adult who received the AZD1222 COVID-19 vaccine. CDR3 sequence: CATSAGRSQHF. CDR3 coding DNA: TGTGCCACCAGTGCGGGTCGATCCCAGCATTTT.